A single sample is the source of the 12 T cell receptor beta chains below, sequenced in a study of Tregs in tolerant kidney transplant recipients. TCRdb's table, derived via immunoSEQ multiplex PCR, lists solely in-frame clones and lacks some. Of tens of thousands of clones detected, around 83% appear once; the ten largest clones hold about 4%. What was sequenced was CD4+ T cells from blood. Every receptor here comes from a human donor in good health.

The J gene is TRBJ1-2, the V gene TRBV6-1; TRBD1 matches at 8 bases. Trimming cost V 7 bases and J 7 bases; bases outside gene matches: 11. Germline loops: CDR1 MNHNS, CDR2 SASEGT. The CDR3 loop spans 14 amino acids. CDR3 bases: TGTGCCAGCACCCCGGACAGGGTTATCGGTGGCTACACCTTC. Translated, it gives CASTPDRVIGGYTF.

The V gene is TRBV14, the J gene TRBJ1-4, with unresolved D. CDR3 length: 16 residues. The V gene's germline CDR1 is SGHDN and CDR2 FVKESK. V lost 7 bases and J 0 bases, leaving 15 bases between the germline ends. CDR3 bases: TGTGCCAGCATCGTACCTCCAGCGGCAACTAATGAAAAACTGTTTTTT. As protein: CASIVPPAATNEKLFF.

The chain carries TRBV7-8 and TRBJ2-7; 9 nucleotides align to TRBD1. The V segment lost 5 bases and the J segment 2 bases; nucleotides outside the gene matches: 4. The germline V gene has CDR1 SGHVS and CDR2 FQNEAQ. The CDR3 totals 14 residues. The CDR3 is CASSQGQGAYEQYF. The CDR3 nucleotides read TGTGCCAGCAGCCAGGGACAGGGAGCCTACGAGCAGTACTTC.

The CDR3 is CASPSLTGANVLTF. CDR3 sequence (DNA): TGTGCCTCGCCCTCACTAACTGGGGCCAACGTCCTGACTTTC. This chain connects TRBV30 to TRBJ2-6; D unresolved. The CDR3 totals 14 residues. The V gene lost 7 bases and the J gene lost 2 bases, with 12 bases spanning the gap. The V gene's germline CDR1 is GTSNPN and CDR2 SVGIG (reference sequence).

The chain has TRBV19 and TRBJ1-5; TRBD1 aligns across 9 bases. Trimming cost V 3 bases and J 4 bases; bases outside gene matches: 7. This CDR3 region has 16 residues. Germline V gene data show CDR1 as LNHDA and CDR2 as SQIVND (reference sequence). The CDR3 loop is CASSIIGTGLNQPQHF. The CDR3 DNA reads TGTGCCAGTAGTATCATAGGGACAGGGCTAAATCAGCCCCAGCATTTT.

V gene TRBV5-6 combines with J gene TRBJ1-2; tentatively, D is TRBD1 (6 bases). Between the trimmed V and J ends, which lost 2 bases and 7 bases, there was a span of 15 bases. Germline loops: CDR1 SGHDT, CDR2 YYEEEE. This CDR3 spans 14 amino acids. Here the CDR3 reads CASSFDRRGGGYTF. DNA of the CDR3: TGTGCCAGCAGCTTCGATCGCAGGGGCGGTGGCTACACCTTC.

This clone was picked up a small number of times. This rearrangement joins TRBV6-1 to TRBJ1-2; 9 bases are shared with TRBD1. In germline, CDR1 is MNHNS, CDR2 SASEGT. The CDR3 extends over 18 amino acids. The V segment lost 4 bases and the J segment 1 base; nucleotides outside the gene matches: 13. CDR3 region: CASSVRRTGVLLNYGYTF. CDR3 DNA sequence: TGTGCCAGCAGTGTTCGTAGGACAGGGGTCCTCCTTAACTATGGCTACACCTTC.

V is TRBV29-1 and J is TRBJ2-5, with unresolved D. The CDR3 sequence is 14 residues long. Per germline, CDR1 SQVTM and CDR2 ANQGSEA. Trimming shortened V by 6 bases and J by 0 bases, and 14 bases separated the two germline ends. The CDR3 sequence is CSVQVPRYQETQYF. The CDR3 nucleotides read TGCAGCGTCCAAGTCCCCAGGTACCAAGAGACCCAGTACTTC.

This chain's CDR3 is CSVLTGESGNTIYF. The DNA of the CDR3 is TGCAGCGTCCTGACAGGGGAGTCTGGAAACACCATATATTTT. The chain joins TRBV29-1 to TRBJ1-3; TRBD1 agrees at 8 bases. Germline loops: CDR1 SQVTM, CDR2 ANQGSEA. V was clipped by 6 bases and J by 1 base; unmatched bases: 5. There are 14 residues in the CDR3.

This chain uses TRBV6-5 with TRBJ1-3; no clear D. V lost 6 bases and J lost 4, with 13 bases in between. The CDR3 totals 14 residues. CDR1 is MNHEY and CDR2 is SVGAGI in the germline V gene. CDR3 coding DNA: TGTGCCAGCAGGAGAGATTCGTCCGGAAACACCATATATTTT. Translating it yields CASRRDSSGNTIYF.

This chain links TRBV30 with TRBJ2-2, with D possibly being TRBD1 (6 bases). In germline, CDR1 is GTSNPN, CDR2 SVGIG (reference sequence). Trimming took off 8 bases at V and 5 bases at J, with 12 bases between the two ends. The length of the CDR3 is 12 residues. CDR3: CARTRGTGELFF. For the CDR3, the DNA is TGTGCCCGAACCAGGGGTACCGGGGAGCTGTTTTTT.

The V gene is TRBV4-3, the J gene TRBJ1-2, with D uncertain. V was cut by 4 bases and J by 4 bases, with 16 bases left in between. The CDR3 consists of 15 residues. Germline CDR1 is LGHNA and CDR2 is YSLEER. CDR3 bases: TGCGCCAGCAGCCCCGGGCGACCCATCGCCTATGGCTACACCTTC. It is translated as CASSPGRPIAYGYTF.